A single sample is the source of the 31 T cell receptor beta chains below, sequenced in a study of T-cell reconstitution after alpha-beta-depleted transplantation in children. The library targeted TCRbeta and was prepared with unique molecular identifiers. TCRdb itself ran the PCR reads through MiXCR, one entry per CDR3 protein. This sample carries hundreds of thousands of distinct CDR3 sequences, about a sixth of them seen once, and the ten largest clones take approximately 3%. The sequencing used PBMCs from the stem cell graft donor, collected from the stem cell graft. Receptors were obtained from a human donor who donated a stem cell graft to a child with acute lymphoblastic leukemia.

CDR3 coding DNA: TGTGCCAGCAGCTCTATCTGGGACAGGGAAGAGCAGTACTTC. It is translated as CASSSIWDREEQYF. V gene TRBV7-6 combines with J gene TRBJ2-7, with 9 bases aligning to TRBD1. V was pared by 4 bases and J by 7 bases, with 8 bases of the junction left unmatched. Germline CDR1 SGHVS, CDR2 FNYEAQ. The CDR3 runs to 14 residues.

The table lists this clonotype with a few counts. This chain uses TRBV27 with TRBJ2-3; D possibly corresponds to TRBD1 (6 bases). Germline CDR1 reads MNHEY; CDR2 reads SMNVEV (reference sequence). The CDR3 totals 16 residues. The ends were cut back, 5 bases at V and 0 bases at J, with 15 bases in the middle. CDR3 sequence reads: CASSPQQGPSTDTQYF. The CDR3 DNA sequence: TGTGCCAGCAGTCCCCAACAGGGCCCGAGCACAGATACGCAGTATTTT.

J is TRBJ2-3 and V is TRBV27; no clear D gene. In germline, CDR1 is MNHEY, CDR2 SMNVEV (reference sequence). Trimming pared 6 bases from V and 2 bases from J, leaving 12 bases between. The CDR3 extends over 14 amino acids. The chain's CDR3 is CASSPVPPTDTQYF. For the CDR3, the DNA is TGTGCCAGCAGCCCCGTCCCACCCACAGATACGCAGTATTTT.

This clonotype was picked up a small number of times. The genes are TRBV5-1 and TRBJ2-1; D unresolved. Germline CDR1 reads SGHRS; CDR2 reads YFSETQ. V was pared by 0 bases and J by 5 bases, with 12 bases between. There are 15 residues in the CDR3. The CDR3 coding sequence is TGCGCCAGCAGCTTGGTAGGTCTAGTACACAATGAGCAGTTCTTC. Its translation is CASSLVGLVHNEQFF. The entire variable domain, with the rest obtained from reference TRBV5-1 and TRBJ2-1, is as follows: KAGVTQTPRYLIKTRGQQVTLSCSPISGHRSVSWYQQTPGQGLQFLFEYFSETQRNKGNFPGRFSGRQFSNSRSEMNVSTLELGDSALYLCASSLVGLVHNEQFFGPGTRLTVL.

This chain links TRBV12-3 or TRBV12-4 with TRBJ2-5, with TRBD2 identical over 8 bases. V gave up 1 base and J gave up 0 bases; unmatched junction bases: 4. The CDR3 contains 16 residues. CDR3: CASSLGPSGYQETQYF. DNA for the CDR3: TGTGCCAGCAGTTTAGGTCCTAGCGGGTACCAAGAGACCCAGTACTTC.

This clonotype has just a few counts. The rearrangement uses TRBV4-1 and TRBJ2-7; tentative D call: TRBD1 (5 bases). The CDR3 contains 15 residues. Trimming removed 2 bases at V and 6 bases at J, with 17 bases between. Per the germline V gene, CDR1 is MGHRA and CDR2 is YSYEKL. The CDR3 protein is CASSQMGPKDGEQYF. In DNA, the CDR3 is TGCGCCAGCAGCCAAATGGGGCCAAAGGACGGCGAGCAGTACTTC.

This clonotype turned up a few times. The rearrangement links TRBV5-6 to TRBJ2-2; D is undetermined. V gave up 3 bases and J gave up 9 bases, with 9 bases separating them. CDR1 and CDR2 from the germline V gene are SGHDT and YYEEEE. The CDR3 extends over 12 amino acids. The CDR3 DNA reads as TGTGCCAGCAGCTACTTGAGGAGGGAGCTGTTTTTT. It yields the protein CASSYLRRELFF.

This clonotype is a singleton in its sample. The gene calls are TRBV2 and TRBJ2-3; D not certain. The CDR3 loop spans 13 amino acids. CDR1 and CDR2 (germline): SNHLY, FYNNEI. The V end lost 3 bases, the J end lost 2 bases, and 6 bases lay between the germline ends. For the CDR3, the DNA is TGTGCCAGCAGTGATCGACCCACAGATACGCAGTATTTT. This encodes CASSDRPTDTQYF.

The chain couples TRBV5-6 to TRBJ2-6; possibly TRBD2 for D (5 bases). Germline V CDR1 and CDR2: SGHDT, YYEEEE. The germline V and J ends were trimmed by 3 bases and 0 bases, with 10 bases remaining between them. The CDR3 totals 16 residues. CDR3 region: CASSWMGSSGANVLTF. CDR3 DNA: TGTGCCAGCAGCTGGATGGGGAGCTCTGGGGCCAACGTCCTGACTTTC.

The V and J genes are TRBV7-9 and TRBJ2-1; 7 nucleotides match TRBD1. The germline V gene has CDR1 SEHNR and CDR2 FQNEAQ (reference sequence). The CDR3 length is 15 residues. The J segment lost 4 bases and the V segment lost 0 bases, leaving 3 bases of the junction unmatched. The CDR3 sequence: CASSLATGKYNEQFF. The CDR3 DNA reads as TGTGCCAGCAGCTTAGCGACAGGGAAATACAATGAGCAGTTCTTC.

The chain couples TRBV7-8 to TRBJ1-1, with D uncertain. The germline V and J ends were trimmed by 6 bases and 2 bases, with 19 bases remaining between them. The V gene's germline CDR1 is SGHVS and CDR2 FQNEAQ. The CDR3 contains 16 residues. The chain's CDR3 is CASRDLDGGINTEAFF. In DNA, the CDR3 is TGTGCCAGCAGGGATTTGGATGGAGGAATTAACACTGAAGCTTTCTTT. Together with reference TRBV7-8 and TRBJ1-1, the CDR3 gives the full variable domain: GAGVSQSPRYKVAKRGQDVALRCDPISGHVSLFWYQQALGQGPEFLTYFQNEAQLDKSGLPSDRFFAERPEGSVSTLKIQRTQQEDSAVYLCASRDLDGGINTEAFFGQGTRLTVV.

V is TRBV9 and J is TRBJ2-3, with D unresolved. The CDR3 covers 14 residues. The V and J ends lost 3 bases and 2 bases respectively, with 10 bases between them. From germline, CDR1 is SGDLS and CDR2 YYNGEE. The CDR3 here is CASSASDFTDTQYF. CDR3 coding DNA: TGTGCCAGCAGCGCATCAGATTTCACAGATACGCAGTATTTT.

V is TRBV6-1 and J is TRBJ2-3; 9 bases line up with TRBD2. V was pared by 4 bases and J by 0 bases, with 8 bases of the junction left unmatched. This CDR3 spans 17 amino acids. Germline V gives CDR1 MNHNS, CDR2 SASEGT. The CDR3 DNA reads TGTGCCAGCAGTGGCCTGGCGGCGGGAGGGAGCACAGATACGCAGTATTTT. Amino acid sequence: CASSGLAAGGSTDTQYF.

This chain connects TRBV7-9 to TRBJ2-7; unclear D gene. CDR3 length: 14 residues. Trimming took 0 bases from V and 2 from J, leaving 8 bases between them. In germline, CDR1 is SEHNR, CDR2 FQNEAQ (reference sequence). CDR3: CASSLASVPYEQYF. Here the CDR3 DNA reads TGTGCCAGCAGCTTAGCCTCAGTCCCCTACGAGCAGTACTTC.

In its sample, this clonotype was seen a few times. The chain joins TRBV5-1 to TRBJ2-7, with TRBD1 matching 7 bases. V was pared by 0 bases and J by 6 bases, with 9 bases of the junction left unmatched. Germline V gene sequence: CDR1 SGHRS, CDR2 YFSETQ. The CDR3 is made up of 15 amino acids. As DNA, the CDR3 is TGCGCCAGCAGCTTGGTGCAGGGGGATAGGAGCGAGCAGTACTTC. It encodes CASSLVQGDRSEQYF.

V is TRBV7-9 and J is TRBJ2-5; 11 bases align to TRBD2. After removal of 5 bases from V and 0 bases from J, the junction contained 5 bases not matched to a gene. The CDR3 spans 16 residues. Germline CDR1 is SEHNR and CDR2 is FQNEAQ (reference sequence). The DNA of the CDR3 is TGTGCCAGCAGCACAAGACTAGCGGGGTACCAAGAGACCCAGTACTTC. It codes for CASSTRLAGYQETQYF.

V is TRBV5-5 and J is TRBJ2-7, with D maybe TRBD1 (5 bases). This CDR3 contains 13 residues. The V end lost 4 bases, the J end lost 3 bases, and 11 bases lay between the germline ends. Per the germline V gene, CDR1 is SGHKS and CDR2 is YYEKEE (reference sequence). This CDR3 reads CASSQTAVYEQYF. The DNA for the CDR3 is TGTGCCAGCAGCCAGACAGCCGTCTACGAGCAGTACTTC.

The chain uses TRBV30 and TRBJ2-1, with TRBD2 matching over 7 bases. In germline, CDR1 is GTSNPN, CDR2 SVGIG (reference sequence). The junction had 7 bases not matched to a gene; V was cut back by 3 bases and J by 5 bases. The length of the CDR3 is 14 residues. The CDR3 DNA sequence: TGTGCCTGGAGCCCGCTAGCGGCCCACAATGAGCAGTTCTTC. The encoded protein is CAWSPLAAHNEQFF.

The rearrangement links TRBV9 to TRBJ2-1, with 9 bases matching TRBD2. Germline CDR1 reads SGDLS; CDR2 reads YYNGEE. Trimming removed 0 bases from V and 9 bases from J; junction bases left unmatched: 7. There are 15 residues in the CDR3. The CDR3: CASSVGTSDASEQFF. CDR3 coding DNA: TGTGCCAGCAGCGTAGGGACTAGCGACGCATCTGAGCAGTTCTTC.

There are many counts of this clonotype. V usage is TRBV20-1 and J usage is TRBJ2-7; weak D call: TRBD2 (5 bases). V lost 6 bases and J 2 bases, leaving 5 bases between the germline ends. The length of the CDR3 is 10 residues. Germline CDR1 and CDR2: DFQATT and SNEGSKA (reference sequence). CDR3 protein: CSAGAYEQYF. The CDR3 DNA is TGCAGTGCCGGGGCCTACGAGCAGTACTTC.

The V and J genes are TRBV15 and TRBJ2-1; 13 positions agree with TRBD2. J gave up 5 bases and V 0 bases, and 1 base lay outside the gene matches. Germline-derived CDR1 and CDR2 are LNHNV and YYDKDF (reference sequence). The CDR3 sequence is 16 residues long. CDR3 bases: TGTGCCACCAGCAGAGAACTAGCGGGAGGGAACAATGAGCAGTTCTTC. Its translation: CATSRELAGGNNEQFF.

This clonotype was found a few times. J is TRBJ1-2 and V is TRBV12-3 or TRBV12-4; TRBD1 agrees at 9 bases. CDR3 length: 15 amino acids. V was clipped by 5 bases and J by 8 bases; unmatched bases: 12. This CDR3 is CASSPDNRGLRGYTF. The CDR3 DNA sequence: TGTGCCAGCAGTCCTGACAACAGGGGGCTTCGGGGCTACACCTTC.

This clonotype was seen a handful of times. The chain employs TRBV7-9 and TRBJ2-1; weak D call: TRBD2 (5 bases). V shed 1 base and J shed 7 bases, with 14 bases lying between them. In germline, CDR1 is SEHNR, CDR2 FQNEAQ (reference sequence). This CDR3 contains 15 residues. The CDR3 DNA reads as TGTGCCAGCAGCTTAGGGACGGGAAGAGTGAATGAGCAGTTCTTC. Its protein is CASSLGTGRVNEQFF.

The table lists this clonotype with a few counts. The gene calls are TRBV7-9 and TRBJ2-1; D unresolved. V lost 5 bases and J 10 bases, leaving 15 bases between the germline ends. The length of the CDR3 is 13 residues. Germline V lookup: CDR1 SEHNR, CDR2 FQNEAQ (reference sequence). The CDR3 sequence is CASSMTLADEQFF. CDR3 coding DNA: TGTGCCAGCAGCATGACACTCGCGGACGAGCAGTTCTTC.

This clonotype was counted a few times. This chain connects TRBV5-1 to TRBJ1-1; weak D call: TRBD1 (5 bases). Germline lookup yields CDR1 SGHRS and CDR2 YFSETQ. Trimming took 4 bases from V and 7 from J, leaving 17 bases between them. CDR3 length: 14 amino acids. The DNA for the CDR3 is TGCGCCAGCAGCGACGGTGGGGCCTATGTTGAAGCTTTCTTT. Amino acids: CASSDGGAYVEAFF. Full variable domain (rest looked up from reference TRBV5-1 and TRBJ1-1): KAGVTQTPRYLIKTRGQQVTLSCSPISGHRSVSWYQQTPGQGLQFLFEYFSETQRNKGNFPGRFSGRQFSNSRSEMNVSTLELGDSALYLCASSDGGAYVEAFFGQGTRLTVV.

This clonotype was picked up a small number of times. V usage is TRBV29-1 and J usage is TRBJ1-2, with a possible D match to TRBD1 (5 bases). CDR1 is SQVTM, CDR2 ANQGSEA, per germline. The CDR3 totals 13 residues. The V and J ends lost 7 bases and 1 base respectively, with 13 bases between them. DNA for the CDR3: TGCAGCGCCGGGGACGGACTTAACTATGGCTACACCTTC. This encodes CSAGDGLNYGYTF.

This clonotype was counted between two and nine times. The V gene is TRBV12-3 or TRBV12-4, the J gene TRBJ2-5; no clear D gene. Trimming pared 3 bases from V and 0 bases from J, leaving 8 bases between. The CDR3 is 14 residues long. CDR3: CASSLGRDQETQYF. The CDR3 DNA is TGTGCCAGCAGTTTGGGCCGCGACCAAGAGACCCAGTACTTC.

This clonotype was seen a handful of times. The rearrangement joins TRBV4-1 to TRBJ1-2; D unclear. This CDR3 is 16 amino acids long. Deletions cut 1 base from V and 1 base from J, with 13 bases between. Looked up from germline, CDR1 is MGHRA and CDR2 is YSYEKL. The CDR3 bases are TGCGCCAGCAGCCAAGGGCCCCTTCAGATTAACTATGGCTACACCTTC. As protein: CASSQGPLQINYGYTF.

This clonotype was counted a few times. The chain has TRBV20-1 and TRBJ2-7; D not certain. CDR3 length: 14 residues. V was pared by 0 bases and J by 2 bases, with 11 bases between. Germline-derived CDR1 and CDR2 are DFQATT and SNEGSKA (reference sequence). The CDR3 is CSARDTRNPYEQYF. CDR3 in DNA: TGCAGTGCTAGAGATACCAGGAACCCCTACGAGCAGTACTTC.

This chain links TRBV5-1 with TRBJ2-7; TRBD1 is a possible D gene (7 bases). CDR3 length equals 15 residues. Trimming shortened V by 4 bases and J by 2 bases, and 16 bases separated the two germline ends. Germline CDR1 SGHRS, CDR2 YFSETQ. The CDR3, as DNA: TGCGCCAGCAGCGGAGGGACAGTTGGCCCCTACGAGCAGTACTTC. Residues: CASSGGTVGPYEQYF. The full variable domain, rest sourced from reference TRBV5-1 and TRBJ2-7, is KAGVTQTPRYLIKTRGQQVTLSCSPISGHRSVSWYQQTPGQGLQFLFEYFSETQRNKGNFPGRFSGRQFSNSRSEMNVSTLELGDSALYLCASSGGTVGPYEQYFGPGTRLTVT.

The chain recombines TRBV15 with TRBJ2-7; a weak D match, TRBD1 (6 bases). The CDR3 runs 15 residues. V was pared by 0 bases and J by 7 bases, with 16 bases between. The germline V gene encodes CDR1 LNHNV and CDR2 YYDKDF (reference sequence). CDR3 loop: CATSRDMRAGEEQYF. As DNA, the CDR3 is TGTGCCACCAGCAGAGATATGAGGGCAGGGGAAGAGCAGTACTTC.